The clone carrying this TCR beta chain occurred once. The target antigen is unknown. This specimen belongs to a study of T cell clonotyping in hematopoietic cell transplantation. V shed 4 bases and J shed 2 bases, with 15 bases lying between them. CDR3 length: 15 amino acids. Germline loops: CDR1 SGHNT, CDR2 YENEEA. Libraries were prepared by immunoSEQ multiplex PCR; TCRdb keeps only in-frame clonotypes and omits some of them. The sample lists about 76,000 clones; roughly 95% were seen once. Whole-study findings and limits: Broader posttransplant TCR repertoire diversity was predicted by graft donor and pretransplant recipient Inverse Simpson Index values. At the given depth, recipient repertoires were over 95% de novo clonotypes. Pathologically expanded recipient clonotypes increased progressively from day 30 to day 180 as diversity fell.

As for time point: recipient sample about 28 days before transplant, after cytoreduction. Blood collection times were about day -28 and days 30, 100, 180 posttransplant. The sequencing used peripheral blood mononuclear cells, collected before stem cell transplant. The rearrangement uses TRBV11-3 and TRBJ2-7; D is perhaps TRBD2 (6 bases). This clonotype was sampled from a woman aged 45-65 years with acute myeloid leukemia. Some clones in this sample may be carry-over from other donors' samples. The CDR3 DNA reads TGTGCCAGCAGCTCCGGGACGACTAGTACCTACGAGCAGTACTTC. Translating gives CASSSGTTSTYEQYF.